The clone carrying this T cell receptor beta chain came up many times. The sample belongs to a study of T cells in Graves' hyperthyroidism and ophthalmopathy. Disease duration under 2 months; hyperthyroidism patients were aged 18 to 65. TCR beta CDR3 regions were amplified from RNA transcripts. HTBI primers were used for first-round RT-PCR of the TCR CDR3. TCRdb reanalysed the multiplex PCR reads using MiXCR and keeps one entry per CDR3 protein. This table holds more than 550,000 distinct CDR3 sequences, 15% to 20% found once. The sequence was obtained from a man aged 45 to 65 with Graves' hyperthyroidism. Material for sequencing was blood.

The CDR3 is CASCPMNLLSGYTF. The DNA for the CDR3 is TGTGCCAGCTGCCCCATGAACCTCCTCAGTGGCTACACCTTC. J is TRBJ1-2 and V is TRBV28, with D unresolved. The CDR3 is 14 residues long. Trimming took off 8 bases at V and 7 bases at J, with 20 bases between the two ends. Germline V gene sequence: CDR1 MDHEN, CDR2 SYDVKM.